This entry lists 9 T cell receptor beta chains sequenced from one sample in a study of STAT5B mutations in CD4+ large granular lymphocyte leukemia. Libraries were prepared by immunoSEQ multiplex PCR; TCRdb keeps only in-frame clonotypes and omits some of them. Among about 35,000 clones, approximately 71% were seen once, and the ten largest hold roughly 1.6%. The sequencing input was CD4+ T cells from blood buffy coats. The receptors stem from a human donor in good health.

V usage is TRBV19 and J usage is TRBJ2-3; the D gene is possibly TRBD1 (6 bases). Trimming left V 7 bases short and J 2 bases short, with 10 bases between. This CDR3 has 13 amino acids. Germline V lookup: CDR1 LNHDA, CDR2 SQIVND (reference sequence). The CDR3 sequence is CASTAGDTDTQYF. The CDR3 region has the DNA TGTGCCAGTACGGCAGGGGACACAGATACGCAGTATTTT.

V gene TRBV10-3 combines with J gene TRBJ1-6, with D possibly being TRBD1 (5 bases). Trimming removed 11 bases at V and 9 bases at J, with 14 bases between. Per the germline V gene, CDR1 is ENHRY and CDR2 is SYGVKD. The CDR3 totals 12 residues. CDR3 DNA sequence: TGTGCCTCTCAGGGCTACGGTTCACCCCTCCACTTT. Protein sequence: CASQGYGSPLHF.

The V and J genes are TRBV5-5 and TRBJ2-3; 12 positions match TRBD1. Germline CDR1 reads SGHKS; CDR2 reads YYEKEE (reference sequence). CDR3 length: 17 residues. The V gene end was trimmed by 1 base and the J gene end by 4 bases; junction bases not matched to a gene: 7. This CDR3 reads CASSLSSGTGGADTQYF. For the CDR3, the DNA is TGTGCCAGCAGCTTGTCTTCCGGGACAGGGGGCGCAGATACGCAGTATTTT.

V is TRBV11-2 and J is TRBJ1-4, with 7 bases matching TRBD1. Germline values: CDR1 SGHAT, CDR2 FQNNGV. The CDR3 is 17 amino acids. With 4 bases clipped from V and 8 bases from J, the junction kept 16 bases outside the gene matches. The CDR3 loop is CASSSLGRAGGREKLFF. The CDR3 bases are TGTGCCAGCAGCTCCCTCGGACGTGCAGGGGGAAGGGAAAAACTGTTTTTT. Supplemented by reference TRBV11-2 and TRBJ1-4, the full variable domain reads EAGVAQSPRYKIIEKRQSVAFWCNPISGHATLYWYQQILGQGPKLLIQFQNNGVVDDSQLPKDRFSAERLKGVDSTLKIQPAKLEDSAVYLCASSSLGRAGGREKLFFGSGTQLSVL.

This sequence joins TRBV5-6 and TRBJ2-3; D is unresolved. The CDR3 extends over 13 amino acids. V was shortened by 4 bases and J by 0 bases, with 6 bases between the two germline ends. Germline CDR1 SGHDT, CDR2 YYEEEE. CDR3 in DNA: TGTGCCAGCAGCGTGGACAGCACAGATACGCAGTATTTT. Amino acids: CASSVDSTDTQYF.

V usage is TRBV11-3 and J usage is TRBJ2-2; no clear D gene. The CDR3 extends over 13 amino acids. CDR1 and CDR2 from the germline V gene are SGHNT and YENEEA. Trimming took 5 bases from V and 6 from J, leaving 10 bases between them. The CDR3 spells CASSAQAAGELFF. In DNA form, the CDR3 reads TGTGCCAGCAGCGCGCAGGCGGCCGGGGAGCTGTTTTTT. The entire variable domain, with the rest obtained from reference TRBV11-3 and TRBJ2-2, is as follows: EAGVVQSPRYKIIEKKQPVAFWCNPISGHNTLYWYLQNLGQGPELLIRYENEEAVDDSQLPKDRFSAERLKGVDSTLKIQPAELGDSAVYLCASSAQAAGELFFGEGSRLTVL.

This CDR3 is CSARASSTQYF. Written as DNA, the CDR3 is TGCAGTGCTAGAGCTAGCTCTACGCAGTATTTT. V and J are TRBV20-1 and TRBJ2-3; a possible D gene is TRBD2 (5 bases). V lost 1 base to trimming and J lost 8 bases, with 7 bases between them. Germline CDR1 and CDR2: DFQATT and SNEGSKA (reference sequence). The CDR3 spans 11 residues.

This chain uses TRBV7-3 with TRBJ1-1; D call uncertain. The CDR3 extends over 17 amino acids. Trimming removed 2 bases at V and 0 bases at J, with 16 bases between. CDR1 is SGHTA, CDR2 FQGTGA, per germline. The CDR3 sequence: CASSLQPGLPMNTEAFF. CDR3 nucleotide sequence: TGTGCCAGCAGCTTACAGCCCGGACTACCCATGAACACTGAAGCTTTCTTT.

In DNA form, the CDR3 reads TGTGCCAGCACCGGACCGTACGATAATGAAAAACTGTTTTTT. Translating gives CASTGPYDNEKLFF. The chain employs TRBV6-1 and TRBJ1-4, with D hard to call. Trimming removed 7 bases at V and 4 bases at J, with 13 bases between. The CDR3 is made up of 14 amino acids. Germline loops: CDR1 MNHNS, CDR2 SASEGT.